These 21 T cell receptor beta chains were sequenced from one sample in a study of CD8 T cells in Susac syndrome. Random hexamers were used to reverse transcribe the RNA input (roughly 0.5 to 1 ug). TCRdb re-derived calls from the immunoSEQ multiplex PCR reads in MiXCR, one entry per CDR3 protein. The table shows some 150,000 distinct CDR3 sequences, with approximately 95% occurring only once. The specimen sequenced was CD4+ T cells from PBMCs. The receptors derive from a human donor with Susac syndrome.

This rearrangement joins TRBV7-9 to TRBJ1-4, with D possibly matching TRBD1 (6 bases). The CDR3 contains 15 residues. CDR1 is SEHNR and CDR2 is FQNEAQ in the germline V gene (reference sequence). V lost 0 bases to trimming and J lost 5 bases, with 10 bases between them. CDR3 sequence: CASSLAGHKNEKLFF. CDR3 coding DNA: TGTGCCAGCAGCTTAGCGGGACATAAGAATGAAAAACTGTTTTTT.

The V gene is TRBV6-2 or TRBV6-3, the J gene TRBJ2-1; 7 positions match TRBD1. V trimming: 7 bases; J trimming: 4 bases; junction bases outside the gene matches: 13. The germline gives CDR1 MNHEY, CDR2 SVGEGT. The CDR3 has 16 amino acids. CDR3 loop: CASKDRTPRGYNEQFF. In DNA, the CDR3 is TGTGCCAGCAAGGACAGGACGCCGAGAGGGTACAATGAGCAGTTCTTC.

The chain carries TRBV19 and TRBJ1-5; D is unclear. V was trimmed by 6 bases and J by 4 bases, leaving 13 bases between them. CDR1 is LNHDA and CDR2 is SQIVND in the germline V gene (reference sequence). The CDR3 consists of 14 residues. The chain's CDR3 is CASSGVGDNQPQHF. CDR3 DNA sequence: TGTGCCAGTAGCGGGGTTGGGGATAATCAGCCCCAGCATTTT. Drawing the rest from reference TRBV19 and TRBJ1-5, the complete variable domain is DGGITQSPKYLFRKEGQNVTLSCEQNLNHDAMYWYRQDPGQGLRLIYYSQIVNDFQKGDIAEGYSVSREKKESFPLTVTSAQKNPTAFYLCASSGVGDNQPQHFGDGTRLSIL.

The chain links TRBV20-1 to TRBJ2-7; D is ambiguous. CDR3 size: 12 residues. V was shortened by 3 bases and J by 3 bases, with 9 bases between the two germline ends. Germline V CDR1 and CDR2: DFQATT, SNEGSKA (reference sequence). The CDR3 is CSARYRDYEQYF. DNA of the CDR3: TGCAGTGCTAGGTATAGGGACTACGAGCAGTACTTC.

The genes are TRBV12-3 or TRBV12-4 and TRBJ2-1; D remains ambiguous. The length of the CDR3 is 14 residues. V lost 6 bases, J lost 4 bases, and 13 bases lay in between. CDR3 in DNA: TGTGCCAGCAGCCCCGAGAAAAGGTACAATGAGCAGTTCTTC. Its protein is CASSPEKRYNEQFF.

The V and J genes are TRBV20-1 and TRBJ1-5, with D possibly TRBD1 on 5 matching bases. V was shortened by 4 bases and J by 7 bases, with 20 bases between the two germline ends. The CDR3 is 15 residues long. Germline CDR1 DFQATT, CDR2 SNEGSKA (reference sequence). The CDR3 spells CSATRAGRVEQPQHF. The CDR3 DNA sequence: TGCAGTGCTACTAGGGCCGGCAGGGTTGAACAGCCCCAGCATTTT.

The chain couples TRBV7-2 to TRBJ2-7; D is ambiguous. The V end was cut by 0 bases, the J end by 7 bases, with 10 bases between. Germline CDR1 reads SGHTA; CDR2 reads FQGNSA. The CDR3 totals 13 residues. This CDR3 is CASSLAQWSEQYF. The CDR3 DNA reads TGTGCCAGCAGCTTAGCGCAATGGAGTGAGCAGTACTTC.

The chain links TRBV18 to TRBJ1-2, with D uncertain. The V gene lost 3 bases and the J gene lost 1 base, with 6 bases spanning the gap. This CDR3 has 13 amino acids. In germline, CDR1 is KGHSH, CDR2 LQKENI. The CDR3 bases are TGTGCCAGCTCACCCGAGAATAACTATGGCTACACCTTC. Protein: CASSPENNYGYTF.

The chain links TRBV29-1 to TRBJ2-3; D is possibly TRBD2 (6 bases). The CDR3 has 14 amino acids. V was pared by 1 base and J by 2 bases, with 10 bases between. Germline loops: CDR1 SQVTM, CDR2 ANQGSEA. The CDR3 DNA reads TGCAGCGTTGAAGGGACTAAAAACACAGATACGCAGTATTTT. Protein product: CSVEGTKNTDTQYF.

This clonotype was recorded only once. The chain recombines TRBV5-1 with TRBJ2-2; the D gene could be TRBD1 or TRBD2 (6 bases each). The germline CDR1 and CDR2 sequences are SGHRS and YFSETQ. This CDR3 has 15 amino acids. V was pared by 3 bases and J by 5 bases, with 14 bases between. The CDR3 nucleotides read TGCGCCAGCAGCTCGACGGGGGCGAGGACCGGGGAGCTGTTTTTT. Amino acid sequence: CASSSTGARTGELFF. Full variable domain (missing parts from reference TRBV5-1 and TRBJ2-2): KAGVTQTPRYLIKTRGQQVTLSCSPISGHRSVSWYQQTPGQGLQFLFEYFSETQRNKGNFPGRFSGRQFSNSRSEMNVSTLELGDSALYLCASSSTGARTGELFFGEGSRLTVL.

V is TRBV28 and J is TRBJ2-7; no firm D call. The CDR3 is 12 amino acids. Trimming pared 6 bases from V and 1 base from J, leaving 7 bases between. Germline V gene data show CDR1 as MDHEN and CDR2 as SYDVKM. CDR3 loop: CASRAASYEQYF. The CDR3 region has the DNA TGTGCCAGCAGGGCAGCTTCCTACGAGCAGTACTTC. Full variable domain (missing parts from reference TRBV28 and TRBJ2-7): DVKVTQSSRYLVKRTGEKVFLECVQDMDHENMFWYRQDPGLGLRLIYFSYDVKMKEKGDIPEGYSVSREKKERFSLILESASTNQTSMYLCASRAASYEQYFGPGTRLTVT.

The chain uses TRBV29-1 and TRBJ1-2; D is perhaps TRBD1 (5 bases). The CDR3 contains 11 residues. V shed 6 bases and J shed 8 bases, with 13 bases lying between them. CDR1 SQVTM and CDR2 ANQGSEA come from the germline V gene. CDR3 in DNA: TGCAGCGTAGGAGGTGGGGGAGGCTACACCTTC. Its protein is CSVGGGGGYTF.

The V and J genes are TRBV29-1 and TRBJ1-1; no clear D. The CDR3 consists of 13 residues. The V end lost 3 bases, the J end lost 6 bases, and 14 bases lay between the germline ends. Germline assignment: CDR1 SQVTM and CDR2 ANQGSEA. Here the CDR3 reads CSVERPLMAEAFF. The CDR3, as DNA: TGCAGCGTTGAGAGGCCCCTCATGGCTGAAGCTTTCTTT.

This chain links TRBV12-3 or TRBV12-4 with TRBJ2-7; D unresolved. CDR3 length equals 13 residues. Trimming removed 8 bases from V and 2 bases from J, with 13 bases in between. The CDR3 coding sequence is TGTGCCAGCGCCTGGACGCACACCTACGAGCAGTACTTC. Translation: CASAWTHTYEQYF.

This clonotype was counted once. This chain connects TRBV18 to TRBJ2-3; D gene unclear. CDR1 KGHSH and CDR2 LQKENI come from the germline V gene. The CDR3 length is 13 residues. Trimming cost V 2 bases and J 3 bases, with 6 bases left between them. Written as DNA, the CDR3 is TGTGCCAGCTCACCATCACAGACAGATACGCAGTATTTT. Protein product: CASSPSQTDTQYF.

This chain links TRBV30 with TRBJ2-5, with D perhaps TRBD1 or TRBD2 (5 bases each). V shed 2 bases and J shed 0 bases, with 13 bases lying between them. Germline V gene data show CDR1 as GTSNPN and CDR2 as SVGIG (reference sequence). The length of the CDR3 is 15 residues. This CDR3 reads CAWSLGDPNQETQYF. CDR3 coding DNA: TGTGCCTGGAGTTTGGGGGACCCAAACCAAGAGACCCAGTACTTC.

The genes are TRBV27 and TRBJ2-1; TRBD2 matches 12 bases. The germline V gene has CDR1 MNHEY and CDR2 SMNVEV (reference sequence). The ends lost 5 bases at V and 7 bases at J; junction bases unmatched: 9. This CDR3 region has 16 residues. CDR3 nucleotide sequence: TGTGCCAGCAGTCTCACTAGCGGGAGGATGTCGAATGAGCAGTTCTTC. Its protein is CASSLTSGRMSNEQFF.

This clonotype was seen a single time. The CDR3 here is CASSLRDRGEQYF. In DNA, the CDR3 is TGTGCCAGCAGTTTACGCGACAGAGGCGAGCAGTACTTC. The V gene is TRBV27, the J gene TRBJ2-7; TRBD1 is a possible D gene (5 bases). Germline V CDR1 and CDR2: MNHEY, SMNVEV (reference sequence). This CDR3 spans 13 amino acids. V was cut by 2 bases and J by 6 bases, with 11 bases left in between.

This chain joins TRBV30 and TRBJ1-1; D gene unclear. From germline, CDR1 is GTSNPN and CDR2 SVGIG (reference sequence). V was pared by 5 bases and J by 1 base, with 11 bases between. The length of the CDR3 is 13 residues. The CDR3 loop is CAWDRHKNTEAFF. The CDR3 DNA follows: TGTGCCTGGGACCGACACAAGAACACTGAAGCTTTCTTT.

The rearrangement joins TRBV4-1 to TRBJ1-3, with D uncertain. Germline V gene lookup returns CDR1 MGHRA and CDR2 YSYEKL. V lost 4 bases to trimming and J lost 0 bases, with 10 bases between them. The CDR3 is 15 amino acids. This chain's CDR3 is CASSLGSTSGNTIYF. CDR3 bases: TGCGCCAGCAGCCTAGGAAGTACCTCTGGAAACACCATATATTTT.

The chain is built from TRBV15 and TRBJ2-7; 7 bases are a match to TRBD2. V trimming: 3 bases; J trimming: 6 bases; junction bases outside the gene matches: 8. The CDR3 is made up of 14 amino acids. Germline V CDR1 and CDR2: LNHNV, YYDKDF (reference sequence). The CDR3: CATSSSGGIVEQYF. DNA for the CDR3: TGTGCCACCAGCAGTTCGGGGGGAATAGTCGAGCAGTACTTC.